A single sample is the source of the 15 T cell receptor beta chains below, sequenced in a study of T cell clonality in common variable immunodeficiency. TCRdb keeps only in-frame clones here, not all; method: immunoSEQ multiplex PCR. The repertoire shows 30,000 to 35,000 clones, none seen only once; the top ten take 3.5% to 4.5%. Sequenced: peripheral blood mononuclear cells. These receptors all stem from a person aged 18 to 75 in good health.

This clone was seen many times. The read finishes 3 residues shy of the CDR3 end, and the germline J gene is used to complete it. This chain connects TRBV30 to TRBJ1-1, with D unresolved. CDR1 is GTSNPN, CDR2 SVGIG, per germline (reference sequence). The CDR3 is 10 amino acids. Trimming shortened V by 8 bases and J by 6 bases, and 10 bases separated the two germline ends. Here the CDR3 reads CATRHPEAFF. The part of the CDR3 DNA that was read is TGTGCCACCCGACACCCTGAA.

This clone was recorded many times. Read coverage stops 3 residues before the CDR3 terminus; the germline J gene supplies the remainder. The rearrangement joins TRBV6-4 to TRBJ2-7, with 7 bases identical to TRBD2. The CDR3 is made up of 14 amino acids. Germline CDR1 is MRHNA and CDR2 is SNTAGT. Trimming took 3 bases from V and 6 from J; bases not matched to a gene: 8. CDR3 DNA (partial): TGTGCCAGCAGTGAGGCGGGAGAAGGAAGCGAG. Amino acids: CASSEAGEGSE. The full-length CDR3 reads as CASSEAGEGSEQYF.

This clone has a handful of counts. Sequence at one end of the junction differs from germline and may be a read error. Read sequence stops 3 residues before the CDR3 end, and the germline J gene provides the missing end. The chain links TRBV20-1 to TRBJ2-5; 9 bases map to TRBD2. Germline lookup yields CDR1 DFQATT and CDR2 SNEGSKA (reference sequence). The CDR3 length is 16 residues. CDR3 DNA (partial): TGCAGTGCTGGAGACGTAAACAGGGGACTAGCCGAGACC. This translates into CSAGDVNRGLAET. The whole CDR3 protein is CSAGDVNRGLAETQYF.

The sample holds many counts of this clone. The CDR3 end is not reached by the read, which stops 3 residues before it; the germline J gene fills it in. The chain is built from TRBV20-1 and TRBJ2-3, with D possibly being TRBD2 (6 bases). Germline loops: CDR1 DFQATT, CDR2 SNEGSKA (reference sequence). The CDR3 sequence is 12 residues long. CDR3 DNA (partial): TGCAGTGCTTTCTCTCAAAGCGGGACG. Translated, it gives CSAFSQSGT. The CDR3 as a whole reads CSAFSQSGTQYF.

This clone has a count of ten or more. Coverage ceases 3 residues before the CDR3 finishes, and the germline J gene fills in the end. This rearrangement joins TRBV2 to TRBJ1-2; a weak D match, TRBD1 (5 bases). Deletions cut 7 bases from V and 6 bases from J, with 12 bases between. Germline CDR1 SNHLY, CDR2 FYNNEI. The CDR3 length is 12 residues. This chain's CDR3 is CASTLVGDGYTF. The part of the CDR3 DNA that was read is TGTGCCAGCACCTTAGTAGGGGATGGC. The full variable domain, in which reference TRBV2 and TRBJ1-2 provide the parts outside the CDR3, is EPEVTQTPSHQVTQMGQEVILRCVPISNHLYFYWYRQILGQKVEFLVSFYNNEISEKSEIFDDQFSVERPDGSNFTLKIRSTKLEDSAMYFCASTLVGDGYTFGSGTRLTVV.

This clone was seen ten or more times. Read coverage stops 3 residues before the CDR3 terminus; the germline J gene supplies the remainder. V is TRBV20-1 and J is TRBJ1-2; TRBD1 matches at 8 bases. Germline V gives CDR1 DFQATT, CDR2 SNEGSKA (reference sequence). Trimming removed 2 bases from V and 4 bases from J; junction bases left unmatched: 6. The CDR3 totals 14 residues. This chain's CDR3 is CSARPSDRAYGYTF. The DNA read from the CDR3 is TGCAGTGCTAGACCATCGGACAGGGCCTATGGC.

This clone was detected many times. Coverage ceases 3 residues before the CDR3 finishes, and the germline J gene fills in the end. V usage is TRBV4-2 and J usage is TRBJ2-1; 10 nucleotides align to TRBD2. Germline V gene sequence: CDR1 LGHNA, CDR2 YNFKEQ. This CDR3 is built from 17 residues. J was trimmed by 2 bases and V by 4 bases; bases with no gene match: 8. Incomplete CDR3 DNA: TGTGCCAGCAGCCCTCTAGCGGGAGCAGGTCCCTACAATGAG. Protein product: CASSPLAGAGPYNE. The entire CDR3 protein is CASSPLAGAGPYNEQFF.

This clone was counted many times. Read coverage stops 3 residues before the CDR3 terminus; the germline J gene supplies the remainder. This chain uses TRBV29-1 with TRBJ1-5; D remains unclear. Per germline, CDR1 SQVTM and CDR2 ANQGSEA. With 4 bases removed from V and 0 bases from J, the gap between germline ends came to 7 bases. The CDR3 covers 13 residues. Partial CDR3 DNA: TGCAGCGTTGTAGATAATAGCAATCAGCCC. This codes for CSVVDNSNQP. The entire CDR3 protein reads CSVVDNSNQPQHF.

This clone came up many times. Coverage ceases 3 residues before the CDR3 finishes, and the germline J gene fills in the end. The gene calls are TRBV5-1 and TRBJ2-5; no clear D gene. The CDR3 spans 11 residues. The ends were cut back, 2 bases at V and 7 bases at J, with 6 bases in the middle. Germline V gives CDR1 SGHRS, CDR2 YFSETQ. The CDR3 protein is CASSFRGTQYF. The DNA read from the CDR3 is TGCGCCAGCAGCTTTCGAGGGACC.

This clone was found a few times. Coverage ceases 3 residues before the CDR3 finishes, and the germline J gene fills in the end. The chain carries TRBV19 and TRBJ1-4; D gene uncertain. The CDR3 spans 13 residues. V lost 8 bases and J 3 bases, leaving 10 bases between the germline ends. Germline CDR1 reads LNHDA; CDR2 reads SQIVND (reference sequence). CDR3 DNA, as far as it was read: TGTGCCAGTTCACAGTTGGCTAATGAAAAA. The encoded protein is CASSQLANEK. The entire CDR3 is CASSQLANEKLFF.

This clone was recorded a few times. From the germline J gene comes the end of the CDR3, since the read stops 3 residues before it. The V call is TRBV20-1, the J call TRBJ2-7; D uncertain. Trimming took 2 bases from V and 3 from J, leaving 14 bases between them. Germline CDR1 reads DFQATT; CDR2 reads SNEGSKA (reference sequence). The CDR3 extends over 14 amino acids. CDR3 bases read: TGCAGTGCTAGATGGGCAGCCACCTACTACGAG. Amino acid sequence: CSARWAATYYE. The full CDR3 protein reads CSARWAATYYEQYF.

The table lists this clone with many counts. Coverage ceases 3 residues before the CDR3 finishes, and the germline J gene fills in the end. This sequence joins TRBV30 and TRBJ1-2, with D tentatively TRBD1 (6 bases). The CDR3 totals 14 residues. With 3 bases removed from V and 1 base from J, the gap between germline ends came to 12 bases. Per germline, CDR1 GTSNPN and CDR2 SVGIG (reference sequence). CDR3 amino acids: CAWSRKQGNYGYTF. CDR3 DNA, as far as it was read: TGTGCCTGGAGCCGAAAACAGGGTAACTATGGC.

This clone was seen a handful of times. The read is 3 residues too short to cover the CDR3 end, so that end is filled in from the germline J gene. The rearrangement joins TRBV7-2 to TRBJ2-3, with 7 bases aligning to TRBD1. CDR3 length equals 15 residues. The V gene's germline CDR1 is SGHTA and CDR2 FQGNSA. CDR3 DNA (partial): TGTGCCAGCAGGCCCCCCGGGACAGACAATCAGCCG. Amino acid sequence: CASRPPGTDNQP. The entire CDR3 sequence reads CASRPPGTDNQPQYF.

This clone was detected ten times or more. The read ends 3 residues early relative to the CDR3; the germline J gene fills the gap. The chain links TRBV7-9 to TRBJ1-1; D may be TRBD1 (6 bases). V lost 5 bases to trimming and J lost 5 bases, with 15 bases between them. The length of the CDR3 is 14 residues. Germline-derived CDR1 and CDR2 are SEHNR and FQNEAQ (reference sequence). The CDR3 loop is CASSLRGAQTEAFF. The part of the CDR3 DNA that was read is TGTGCCAGCAGCCTCCGGGGGGCGCAGACTGAA.

This clone was seen more than once but under ten times. Coverage ceases 3 residues before the CDR3 finishes, and the germline J gene fills in the end. The rearrangement links TRBV20-1 to TRBJ2-1; 12 bases line up with TRBD2. The V segment lost 3 bases and the J segment 4 bases; nucleotides outside the gene matches: 7. From germline, CDR1 is DFQATT and CDR2 SNEGSKA (reference sequence). CDR3 length equals 16 residues. CDR3 residues: CSARVTSGGTYNEQFF. The CDR3 bases that were read are TGCAGTGCTAGGGTGACTAGCGGGGGTACTTACAATGAG.